This T cell receptor (beta chain) was sequenced in a study of breast tumors, draining lymph nodes, adjacent tissues. In the case of this clonotype: Its specificity is unknown.

In TCRdb, the multiplex PCR reads were re-called with MiXCR into one record per CDR3 protein. The table includes fewer than 20,000 distinct CDR3 sequences, 45% detected once. The study's findings and limits: Compared with lymph nodes, tumors were less diverse; compared with nontumor tissue, more. Tumor T cell lymph node origin was a supported hypothesis, not proven.

Unmatched junction bases numbered 3, after V lost 0 bases and J lost 5 bases. Germline V lookup: CDR1 LGHNA, CDR2 YNFKEQ. CDR3 size: 14 residues. The gene calls are TRBV4-2 and TRBJ2-7; TRBD2 matches 8 bases. The specimen was tumor-adjacent breast tissue. This receptor was identified in a female donor with breast cancer. Some clones in this sample may be carry-over from other donors' samples. Written as DNA, the CDR3 is TGTGCCAGCAGCCAAGATCGGGGGGGACACGAGCAGTACTTC. Its translation: CASSQDRGGHEQYF.